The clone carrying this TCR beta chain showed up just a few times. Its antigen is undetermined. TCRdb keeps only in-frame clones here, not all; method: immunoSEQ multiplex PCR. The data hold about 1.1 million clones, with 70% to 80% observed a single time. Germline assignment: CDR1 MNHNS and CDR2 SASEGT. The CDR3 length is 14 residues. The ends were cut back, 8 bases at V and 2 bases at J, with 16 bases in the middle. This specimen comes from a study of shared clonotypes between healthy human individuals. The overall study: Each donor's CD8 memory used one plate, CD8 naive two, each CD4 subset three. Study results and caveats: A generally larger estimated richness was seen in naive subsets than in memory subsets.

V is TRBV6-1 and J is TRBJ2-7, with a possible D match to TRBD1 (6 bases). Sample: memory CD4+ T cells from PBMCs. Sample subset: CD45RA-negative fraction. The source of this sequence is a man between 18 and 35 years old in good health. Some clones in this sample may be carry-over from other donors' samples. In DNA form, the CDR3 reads TGTGCCAGCGATAAAACAGGGCTCGCCTACGAGCAGTACTTC. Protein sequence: CASDKTGLAYEQYF.